Described below is a single T cell receptor (beta chain) sequence and its context. Antigen: not known. The CDR3 contains 12 residues. V shed 5 bases, J shed 9 bases, and the junction held 7 bases outside the gene matches. The sample originates from a study of CD8 T cells in ankylosing spondylitis. Whole-study results and caveats: Blood from ankylosing spondylitis patients appeared to carry a characteristic roughly eight-variant TCR beta motif.

TCRdb re-analysed the 5' RACE reads in MiXCR, keeping a single row per CDR3 protein. The sample shows roughly 700,000 distinct CDR3 sequences, roughly 19% of them seen only once. Sequencing used blood, either unsorted or a sorted T cell fraction (not recorded which). The chain has TRBV12-3 or TRBV12-4 and TRBJ2-7; 7 bases are a match to TRBD1. This TCR was sampled from a male donor with ankylosing spondylitis. Here the CDR3 reads CASSRTGEGQYF. The CDR3 DNA reads as TGTGCCAGCAGTCGAACAGGGGAAGGGCAGTACTTC.